This T cell receptor (beta chain) was sequenced during a study of cytomegalovirus exposure and HLA in healthy donors. About this clone itself: Antigen: not known.

The study, taken as a whole, reports: The study found most TCR sequences rare, yet found some public TCRs in many donors. In vitro checks showed that a few CMV-associated chains really do target CMV antigens.

Primers included in the PCR were 60 Vbeta and 13 Jbeta primers. Produced via immunoSEQ multiplex PCR; TCRdb's table is partial and in-frame only. Among 170,000 or so clones listed, more than 65% were seen once. The sequence derives from a woman in her thirties in good health and CMV-seronegative. Input material: PBMCs.

The CDR3 loop reads CASSVGRDYEQYF. CDR3 DNA: TGTGCCAGCAGCGTAGGACGGGACTACGAGCAGTACTTC. This chain joins TRBV9 and TRBJ2-7, with a tentative D call TRBD2 (5 bases). There are 13 residues in the CDR3. V was cut by 0 bases and J by 3 bases, with 7 bases left in between. CDR1 is SGDLS, CDR2 YYNGEE, per germline. Variable domain in full (rest from reference TRBV9 and TRBJ2-7): DSGVTQTPKHLITATGQRVTLRCSPRSGDLSVYWYQQSLDQGLQFLIQYYNGEERAKGNILERFSAQQFPDLHSELNLSSLELGDSALYFCASSVGRDYEQYFGPGTRLTVT.